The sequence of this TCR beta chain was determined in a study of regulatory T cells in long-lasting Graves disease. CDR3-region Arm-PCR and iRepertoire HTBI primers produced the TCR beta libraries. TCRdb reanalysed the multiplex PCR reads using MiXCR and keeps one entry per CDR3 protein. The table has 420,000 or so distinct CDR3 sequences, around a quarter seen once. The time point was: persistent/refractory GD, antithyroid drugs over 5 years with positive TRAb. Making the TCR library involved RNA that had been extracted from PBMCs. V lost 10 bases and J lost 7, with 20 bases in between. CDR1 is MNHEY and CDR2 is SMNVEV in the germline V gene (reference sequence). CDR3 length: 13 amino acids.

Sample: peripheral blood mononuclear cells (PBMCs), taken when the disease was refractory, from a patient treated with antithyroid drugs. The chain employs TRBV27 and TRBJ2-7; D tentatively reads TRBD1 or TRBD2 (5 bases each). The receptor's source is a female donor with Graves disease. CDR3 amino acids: CATSLNGGAEQYF. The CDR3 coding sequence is TGTGCCACAAGCTTAAATGGGGGTGCGGAGCAGTACTTC.